This TCR beta chain originates from a study of T cells in Graves' hyperthyroidism and ophthalmopathy. Trimming removed 4 bases from V and 0 bases from J, with 14 bases in between. CDR3 length: 16 residues. Germline loops: CDR1 LNHNV, CDR2 YYDKDF (reference sequence). From RNA transcripts, TCR beta CDR3 regions were amplified. TCR CDR3 underwent first-round RT-PCR with the HTBI primer set. TCRdb recomputed calls from the multiplex PCR reads with MiXCR, one row per CDR3 protein. The data contain about 350,000 distinct CDR3 sequences, about 14% of them singletons. This clonotype originated in a woman aged 25 to 45 with Graves' hyperthyroidism. The sequencing sample was made of blood. The gene calls are TRBV15 and TRBJ2-3, with D possibly TRBD2 on 6 matching bases. The CDR3 DNA follows: TGTGCCACCAGCAAGAGGAGGGTAGCCAGCACAGATACGCAGTATTTT. It codes for CATSKRRVASTDTQYF.